The T cell receptor (beta chain) described here comes from a study of T cell responses to AZD1222 COVID-19 vaccine. General study points: Just six AZD1222 recipients were seropositive at baseline.

The V end was cut by 4 bases, the J end by 2 bases, with 13 bases between. The germline V gene has CDR1 SGHRS and CDR2 YFSETQ. CDR3 size: 15 residues. Comment on this clone: Antigen: not known.

The repertoire was sequenced with immunoSEQ multiplex PCR; TCRdb's copy has only in-frame clones and lacks some. The sample lists around 67,000 clones; less than 90% were seen once. The receptor comes from an adult in good health. The chain employs TRBV5-1 and TRBJ1-5; tentative D call: TRBD1 (6 bases). Material: peripheral blood, obtained on day 0 of AZD1222 vaccination. CDR3 residues: CASSPGAPGNQPQHF. For the CDR3, the DNA is TGCGCCAGCAGCCCAGGGGCGCCGGGCAATCAGCCCCAGCATTTT.